The 28 T cell receptor beta chains reported below all come from one sample, sequenced in a study of T cell responses to AZD1222 COVID-19 vaccine. Assay: immunoSEQ multiplex PCR; the TCRdb copy retains only in-frame clones and omits some. The table lists approximately 180,000 clones, about nine tenths of them singletons. Specimen: peripheral blood, collected 28 days after the second dose of the MenACWY control vaccine. These receptors were taken from an adult who received the MenACWY meningococcal vaccine as a control.

This clone turned up a few times. The V call is TRBV19, the J call TRBJ1-5; no firm D call. The CDR3 spans 14 residues. Trimming took 3 bases from V and 1 from J, leaving 7 bases between them. Germline V lookup: CDR1 LNHDA, CDR2 SQIVND (reference sequence). The CDR3 sequence is CASSIDHSNQPQHF. CDR3 bases: TGTGCCAGTAGTATTGATCACAGCAATCAGCCCCAGCATTTT.

V is TRBV11-2 and J is TRBJ2-7, with 8 bases matching TRBD2. V was clipped by 0 bases and J by 3 bases; unmatched bases: 4. In germline, CDR1 is SGHAT, CDR2 FQNNGV. The CDR3 spans 15 residues. CDR3 protein: CASSLEREAHYEQYF. As DNA, the CDR3 is TGTGCCAGCAGCTTAGAGCGGGAGGCCCACTACGAGCAGTACTTC. The full variable domain, its missing parts supplied by reference TRBV11-2 and TRBJ2-7, is EAGVAQSPRYKIIEKRQSVAFWCNPISGHATLYWYQQILGQGPKLLIQFQNNGVVDDSQLPKDRFSAERLKGVDSTLKIQPAKLEDSAVYLCASSLEREAHYEQYFGPGTRLTVT.

This chain connects TRBV4-3 to TRBJ2-7; 12 bases map to TRBD2. V trimming: 4 bases; J trimming: 2 bases; junction bases outside the gene matches: 6. There are 16 residues in the CDR3. The germline V gene encodes CDR1 LGHNA and CDR2 YSLEER. This chain's CDR3 is CASSLELAGGPYEQYF. CDR3 DNA sequence: TGCGCCAGCAGCCTAGAACTAGCGGGAGGACCCTACGAGCAGTACTTC.

V and J are TRBV4-3 and TRBJ2-5; TRBD1 matches 7 bases. V lost 1 base and J lost 5; bases outside the gene matches: 7. CDR1 is LGHNA and CDR2 is YSLEER in the germline V gene. The length of the CDR3 is 15 residues. This CDR3 reads CASSQGVRGQETQYF. The DNA of the CDR3 is TGCGCCAGCAGCCAAGGTGTTAGGGGACAGGAGACCCAGTACTTC.

The J gene is TRBJ2-7, the V gene TRBV6-5; 8 nucleotides match TRBD2. Looked up from germline, CDR1 is MNHEY and CDR2 is SVGAGI. Losses at the gene ends were 8 bases for V and 3 bases for J; bases not matched to a gene: 6. The CDR3 length is 13 residues. CDR3 DNA: TGTGCCAGCTCTCTAGCGGGTAGCTACGAGCAGTACTTC. It codes for CASSLAGSYEQYF.

V usage is TRBV7-2 and J usage is TRBJ2-5; 9 nucleotides align to TRBD2. This CDR3 has 16 amino acids. V was clipped by 2 bases and J by 5 bases; unmatched bases: 9. CDR1 is SGHTA and CDR2 is FQGNSA in the germline V gene. The CDR3 region has the DNA TGTGCCAGCAGCTTAACGAGAGCGGGAGGTCAGGAGACCCAGTACTTC. Its protein is CASSLTRAGGQETQYF.

V usage is TRBV28 and J usage is TRBJ2-7; no clear D gene. The CDR3 extends over 15 amino acids. Between the trimmed V and J ends, which lost 6 bases and 0 bases, there was a span of 15 bases. Looked up from germline, CDR1 is MDHEN and CDR2 is SYDVKM. CDR3 in DNA: TGTGCCAGCAGCCCGCCACAGCGTAGCTCCTACGAGCAGTACTTC. It translates to CASSPPQRSSYEQYF.

This chain joins TRBV30 and TRBJ1-5, with D possibly being TRBD1 (6 bases). There are 12 residues in the CDR3. Germline CDR1 is GTSNPN and CDR2 is SVGIG (reference sequence). The germline V and J ends were trimmed by 2 bases and 7 bases, with 9 bases remaining between them. The CDR3 here is CAWSTGYQPQHF. DNA for the CDR3: TGTGCCTGGAGTACAGGGTACCAGCCCCAGCATTTT.

This chain uses TRBV28 with TRBJ2-5; TRBD2 is a possible D gene (5 bases). The CDR3 totals 15 residues. The germline V gene encodes CDR1 MDHEN and CDR2 SYDVKM. V lost 3 bases to trimming and J lost 4 bases, with 15 bases between them. The DNA of the CDR3 is TGTGCCAGCAGTTTTTTTGGGCGGGCGGGAGAGACCCAGTACTTC. Amino acid sequence: CASSFFGRAGETQYF.

The rearrangement uses TRBV5-4 and TRBJ1-2; D is perhaps TRBD1 (5 bases). Trimming took off 0 bases at V and 7 bases at J, with 13 bases between the two ends. This CDR3 is 14 amino acids long. Germline V gene sequence: CDR1 SGHNT, CDR2 YYREEE (reference sequence). The CDR3 protein is CASSLAGGSGGYTF. The CDR3 DNA is TGTGCCAGCAGCTTGGCCGGGGGATCGGGTGGCTACACCTTC. The variable domain in full, completed from reference TRBV5-4 and TRBJ1-2, reads ETGVTQSPTHLIKTRGQQVTLRCSSQSGHNTVSWYQQALGQGPQFIFQYYREEENGRGNFPPRFSGLQFPNYSSELNVNALELDDSALYLCASSLAGGSGGYTFGSGTRLTVV.

This chain joins TRBV4-3 and TRBJ1-1; 7 bases are a match to TRBD1. Germline lookup yields CDR1 LGHNA and CDR2 YSLEER. The trim removed 2 bases at V and 3 bases at J, leaving 0 bases unmatched. CDR3 length: 13 amino acids. The CDR3 sequence: CASSQQGDTEAFF. DNA of the CDR3: TGCGCCAGCAGCCAACAGGGGGACACTGAAGCTTTCTTT.

This chain joins TRBV7-8 and TRBJ2-1, with D possibly matching TRBD1 (6 bases). Germline lookup yields CDR1 SGHVS and CDR2 FQNEAQ. V was pared by 1 base and J by 8 bases, with 9 bases between. The CDR3 has 13 residues. Written as DNA, the CDR3 is TGTGCCAGCAGCTTAGGTGGGGGCTATGAGCAGTTCTTC. It codes for CASSLGGGYEQFF.

This clone has just one count. The chain combines TRBV29-1 with TRBJ1-2; TRBD1 aligns across 7 bases. The CDR3 totals 13 residues. Germline CDR1 and CDR2: SQVTM and ANQGSEA. V gave up 5 bases and J gave up 2 bases; unmatched junction bases: 5. CDR3 sequence reads: CSVMDRPNYGYTF. DNA of the CDR3: TGCAGCGTTATGGACAGGCCAAACTATGGCTACACCTTC.

V is TRBV5-6 and J is TRBJ2-5; TRBD1 might be the D (5 bases). In germline, CDR1 is SGHDT, CDR2 YYEEEE. V was pared by 5 bases and J by 1 base, with 9 bases between. The CDR3 is 13 residues long. CDR3 sequence reads: CASRGRAQETQYF. The CDR3 coding sequence is TGTGCCAGCAGGGGCAGGGCCCAAGAGACCCAGTACTTC. The full variable domain, in which reference TRBV5-6 and TRBJ2-5 provide the parts outside the CDR3, is DAGVTQSPTHLIKTRGQQVTLRCSPKSGHDTVSWYQQALGQGPQFIFQYYEEEERQRGNFPDRFSGHQFPNYSSELNVNALLLGDSALYLCASRGRAQETQYFGPGTRLLVL.

The genes are TRBV2 and TRBJ1-1; D unresolved. The CDR3 covers 13 residues. Trimming stripped 6 bases from V and 1 base from J, with 9 bases between. Germline assignment: CDR1 SNHLY and CDR2 FYNNEI. The CDR3 DNA sequence: TGTGCCAGCAGAAACACCGAGAACACTGAAGCTTTCTTT. Residues: CASRNTENTEAFF.

The chain joins TRBV12-5 to TRBJ2-2, with D possibly matching TRBD2 (5 bases). The CDR3 runs to 14 residues. Germline V gene data show CDR1 as LGHNT and CDR2 as FRNRAP. V lost 6 bases and J 4 bases, leaving 12 bases between the germline ends. The CDR3 region is CASGPTNGTGELFF. The DNA for the CDR3 is TGTGCTAGTGGCCCGACTAACGGCACCGGGGAGCTGTTTTTT.

CDR3 in amino acids: CASSYGLAGVYEQYF. The CDR3, as DNA: TGTGCCAGCAGTTACGGGCTAGCGGGAGTCTACGAGCAGTACTTC. This chain links TRBV6-2 or TRBV6-3 with TRBJ2-7; 10 nucleotides align to TRBD2. The CDR3 contains 15 residues. After removal of 2 bases from V and 3 bases from J, the junction contained 4 bases not matched to a gene. CDR1 and CDR2 from the germline V gene are MNHEY and SVGEGT.

CDR3 DNA: TGCAGTGCTAGTTCCCCTCGACAGGCGAACACTGAAGCTTTCTTT. As protein: CSASSPRQANTEAFF. This rearrangement joins TRBV20-1 to TRBJ1-1, with D perhaps TRBD1 (6 bases). The CDR3 has 15 residues. V was shortened by 3 bases and J by 1 base, with 15 bases between the two germline ends. Germline V gene lookup returns CDR1 DFQATT and CDR2 SNEGSKA (reference sequence).

The V call is TRBV18, the J call TRBJ2-7, with D possibly being TRBD2 (6 bases). This CDR3 region has 15 residues. V was pared by 0 bases and J by 6 bases, with 15 bases between. Germline V gene lookup returns CDR1 KGHSH and CDR2 LQKENI. The CDR3 loop is CASSPPSGVGGEQYF. The CDR3 region has the DNA TGTGCCAGCTCACCACCTAGCGGCGTAGGAGGCGAGCAGTACTTC.

This clone was seen more than once but under ten times. The chain couples TRBV7-2 to TRBJ2-2; no clear D gene. The V gene lost 1 base and the J gene lost 5 bases, with 11 bases spanning the gap. CDR1 and CDR2 (germline): SGHTA, FQGNSA. The CDR3 extends over 15 amino acids. The DNA of the CDR3 is TGTGCCAGCAGCTTAGGATCCACGGAAACCGGGGAGCTGTTTTTT. Encoded protein: CASSLGSTETGELFF.

This chain connects TRBV24-1 to TRBJ2-1, with TRBD2 identical over 8 bases. V trimming: 6 bases; J trimming: 7 bases; junction bases outside the gene matches: 13. Germline loops: CDR1 KGHDR, CDR2 SFDVKD. This CDR3 has 16 amino acids. The CDR3 nucleotides read TGTGCCACCAGTAAGGCCGACGGGAGGGCCCGGAATGAGCAGTTCTTC. Protein product: CATSKADGRARNEQFF.

The rearrangement links TRBV19 to TRBJ2-7, with 7 bases that match TRBD1. Germline CDR1 reads LNHDA; CDR2 reads SQIVND (reference sequence). Trimming at V came to 2 bases and at J to 1 base, leaving 5 bases not matched to a gene. The CDR3 consists of 15 residues. Here the CDR3 reads CASSIMAGGSYEQYF. CDR3 nucleotide sequence: TGTGCCAGTAGTATAATGGCAGGGGGATCCTACGAGCAGTACTTC. Variable domain in full (rest from reference TRBV19 and TRBJ2-7): DGGITQSPKYLFRKEGQNVTLSCEQNLNHDAMYWYRQDPGQGLRLIYYSQIVNDFQKGDIAEGYSVSREKKESFPLTVTSAQKNPTAFYLCASSIMAGGSYEQYFGPGTRLTVT.

The chain links TRBV30 to TRBJ1-2; D may be TRBD1 (5 bases). Per germline, CDR1 GTSNPN and CDR2 SVGIG (reference sequence). The CDR3 totals 12 residues. V gave up 4 bases and J gave up 3 bases, with 9 bases separating them. In nucleotides, the CDR3 is TGTGCCTGGACAGGGAGCTACTATGGCTACACCTTC. This encodes CAWTGSYYGYTF.

The chain joins TRBV3-1 (or the pseudogene TRBV3-2) to TRBJ1-1, with TRBD1 as a possible D gene (5 bases). V was shortened by 3 bases and J by 0 bases, with 20 bases between the two germline ends. The length of the CDR3 is 18 residues. The germline V gene has CDR1 LGHDT and CDR2 YNNKEL (reference sequence). The CDR3 protein is CASSHSRGGTRMNTEAFF. The CDR3, as DNA: TGTGCCAGCAGCCATTCCCGGGGGGGTACTCGAATGAACACTGAAGCTTTCTTT.

The chain carries TRBV7-9 and TRBJ2-7, with 8 bases aligning to TRBD2. The CDR3 has 15 residues. Germline V gene lookup returns CDR1 SEHNR and CDR2 FQNEAQ (reference sequence). The V gene end was trimmed by 5 bases and the J gene end by 5 bases; junction bases not matched to a gene: 11. CDR3 sequence: CASSPGWSGSDEQYF. For the CDR3, the DNA is TGTGCCAGCAGCCCAGGTTGGAGCGGGAGCGACGAGCAGTACTTC.

This clone was seen just once. The CDR3 coding sequence is TGTGCCAGCAGCCTTCTACGGACTGAAGCTTTCTTT. Amino acid sequence: CASSLLRTEAFF. This chain joins TRBV5-4 and TRBJ1-1, with unresolved D. V gave up 4 bases and J gave up 5 bases, with 9 bases separating them. The germline CDR1 and CDR2 sequences are SGHNT and YYREEE (reference sequence). The CDR3 loop spans 12 amino acids.

The V call is TRBV7-9, the J call TRBJ1-4; possibly TRBD1 for D (5 bases). This CDR3 contains 16 residues. Trimming cost V 5 bases and J 4 bases, with 17 bases left between them. CDR1 is SEHNR, CDR2 FQNEAQ, per germline (reference sequence). CDR3: CASSPRDSRYNEKLFF. DNA of the CDR3: TGTGCCAGCAGCCCCCGAGACAGCCGTTATAATGAAAAACTGTTTTTT.

The rearrangement uses TRBV4-2 and TRBJ2-2, with 8 bases identical to TRBD2. Germline V lookup: CDR1 LGHNA, CDR2 YNFKEQ. This CDR3 region has 16 residues. Trimming cost V 3 bases and J 2 bases; bases outside gene matches: 5. The CDR3 DNA reads TGTGCCAGCAGCCAGGAGACTAGCGCAAACACCGGGGAGCTGTTTTTT. This gives the protein CASSQETSANTGELFF.